This T cell receptor (beta chain) came from a study of tissue T cells after allogeneic stem cell transplantation. General study findings and limits: Anatomically similar tissues had similar TCR repertoires within each patient. Which tissue TCRs were alloreactive or antigen-specific was not determined. Some clones might be persisting host cells.

Generated by immunoSEQ multiplex PCR, the TCRdb table keeps only in-frame clones and is missing some. Among fewer than 5,000 clones listed, 45% to 50% were seen once. This CDR3 contains 15 residues. The germline V gene encodes CDR1 NSQYPW and CDR2 LRSPGD (reference sequence). V lost 0 bases and J lost 0, with 3 bases in between. About this clone itself: The antigen is undetermined. The germline and genes are mouse ones. Read sequence stops 1 residue before the CDR3 end, and the germline J gene provides the missing end.

Time point specified: mouse harvest day 14 after allogeneic transplant. Each mouse received 10^7 T-cell-depleted marrow cells plus 10^6 splenic CD5+ T cells by tail vein. Sequencing input: lymph node tissue. The TCR sequence derives from a female BALB/c mouse given C57BL/6 T cells with graft-versus-host disease after an allogeneic hematopoietic cell transplant. The V call is TRBV1, the J call TRBJ1-6; D not resolved. TRBJ1-6 is marked as an open reading frame, function uncertain. The CDR3 bases that were read are TGCACCTGCAGTGCAGATCTTTCCTATAATTCGCCCCTCTAC. It encodes CTCSADLSYNSPLY. The whole CDR3 sequence reads CTCSADLSYNSPLYF.